The 20 T cell receptor beta chains reported below all come from one sample, sequenced in a study of T cell responses to AZD1222 COVID-19 vaccine (dated by TCRdb to about 2021). The library came from the immunoSEQ multiplex PCR assay. This immuneACCESS table, as held by TCRdb, lists in-frame sequences with V and J called but not all clones. Of the missing ones, under half trace to an unresolved V gene in checked studies; the others have no known cause. Recorded for this sample are some 100,000 clones; roughly nine tenths of them occurred a single time. Of the sample, 6% to 8% is held by the ten largest clones. The sample's time point label, decoded: baseline before first vaccination. The sample was peripheral blood, taken on day 0 of AZD1222 vaccination. The receptors stem from an adult in good health.

On this clone itself: Other DNA sequences within the sample encode an identical CDR3. The chain links TRBV3-1 (or the pseudogene TRBV3-2) to TRBJ1-3; D gene uncertain. Germline CDR1 reads LGHDT; CDR2 reads YNNKEL (reference sequence). V gave up 1 base and J gave up 0 bases, with 4 bases separating them. The CDR3 is 14 amino acids. Written as DNA, the CDR3 is TGTGCCAGCAGCCAAGGGAGCTCTGGAAACACCATATATTTT. It encodes CASSQGSSGNTIYF.

Written as DNA, the CDR3 is TGCGCCAGCAGCTTGGGGCTATCGAACACTGAAGCTTTCTTT. It encodes CASSLGLSNTEAFF. The rearrangement joins TRBV5-1 to TRBJ1-1; no definite D call. The CDR3 spans 14 residues. Per the germline V gene, CDR1 is SGHRS and CDR2 is YFSETQ. V was cut by 0 bases and J by 1 base, with 7 bases left in between.

This chain connects TRBV11-2 to TRBJ1-1, with D possibly being TRBD1 (6 bases). The CDR3 contains 14 residues. Trimming removed 1 base from V and 5 bases from J, with 11 bases in between. Germline values: CDR1 SGHAT, CDR2 FQNNGV. The CDR3 protein is CASSLVSRGTEAFF. The CDR3 nucleotides read TGTGCCAGCAGCTTAGTATCCAGGGGAACTGAAGCTTTCTTT. Based on the CDR3 plus reference TRBV11-2 and TRBJ1-1, the full variable domain is EAGVAQSPRYKIIEKRQSVAFWCNPISGHATLYWYQQILGQGPKLLIQFQNNGVVDDSQLPKDRFSAERLKGVDSTLKIQPAKLEDSAVYLCASSLVSRGTEAFFGQGTRLTVV.

The V and J genes are TRBV10-3 and TRBJ1-1; TRBD1 agrees at 7 bases. V trimming: 4 bases; J trimming: 10 bases; junction bases outside the gene matches: 12. This CDR3 has 14 amino acids. Germline V gene lookup returns CDR1 ENHRY and CDR2 SYGVKD. The CDR3 DNA is TGTGCCATCAGTGGCGTAACAGGGGCCGCGGGAGCTTTCTTT. It yields the protein CAISGVTGAAGAFF.

V is TRBV29-1 and J is TRBJ2-7; 10 bases align to TRBD2. The germline CDR1 and CDR2 sequences are SQVTM and ANQGSEA. V shed 7 bases, J shed 4 bases, and the junction held 16 bases outside the gene matches. The CDR3 covers 16 residues. The CDR3 coding sequence is TGCAGCGCCTCCCATGGGGGCACTAGCGGGAATTACGAGCAGTACTTC. Protein: CSASHGGTSGNYEQYF.

The chain carries TRBV10-3 and TRBJ1-1; D is perhaps TRBD1 (5 bases). Germline V lookup: CDR1 ENHRY, CDR2 SYGVKD. The CDR3 spans 13 residues. With 7 bases removed from V and 0 bases from J, the gap between germline ends came to 9 bases. CDR3 in DNA: TGTGCCATCAAAGGGGATATGAACACTGAAGCTTTCTTT. Its translation is CAIKGDMNTEAFF.

The chain uses TRBV7-9 and TRBJ1-2; 7 bases match TRBD1. CDR3 size: 15 residues. The V and J ends lost 5 bases and 5 bases, in that order; junction bases with no gene match: 11. Germline V gene lookup returns CDR1 SEHNR and CDR2 FQNEAQ (reference sequence). The CDR3 loop is CASSATGFGGYGYTF. In DNA, the CDR3 is TGTGCCAGCAGCGCGACAGGGTTTGGGGGGTATGGCTACACCTTC.

This chain joins TRBV4-2 and TRBJ1-2, with D hard to call. Germline V CDR1 and CDR2: LGHNA, YNFKEQ. The ends were cut back, 0 bases at V and 8 bases at J, with 7 bases in the middle. The CDR3 contains 12 residues. The CDR3 DNA reads as TGTGCCAGCAGCCAAGAATCGTTCGGCTACACCTTC. As protein: CASSQESFGYTF.

Written as DNA, the CDR3 is TGTGCCAGTAGCCCGCCGGGAGGCAATCAGCCCCAGCATTTT. Translating it yields CASSPPGGNQPQHF. J is TRBJ1-5 and V is TRBV19; D is unresolved. The germline V gene encodes CDR1 LNHDA and CDR2 SQIVND (reference sequence). This CDR3 has 14 residues. Trimming took off 6 bases at V and 2 bases at J, with 11 bases between the two ends.

This rearrangement joins TRBV5-1 to TRBJ2-5; 10 positions match TRBD2. J lost 1 base, V lost 0 bases, and 6 bases had no gene match. The CDR3 spans 17 residues. Germline values: CDR1 SGHRS, CDR2 YFSETQ. CDR3 residues: CASSLGIAGGPQETQYF. CDR3 coding DNA: TGCGCCAGCAGCTTGGGTATAGCGGGGGGCCCCCAAGAGACCCAGTACTTC. Full variable domain (remainder filled in from reference TRBV5-1 and TRBJ2-5): KAGVTQTPRYLIKTRGQQVTLSCSPISGHRSVSWYQQTPGQGLQFLFEYFSETQRNKGNFPGRFSGRQFSNSRSEMNVSTLELGDSALYLCASSLGIAGGPQETQYFGPGTRLLVL.

In this sample, this clone turned up once. V is TRBV6-5 and J is TRBJ1-2; no reliable D call. The CDR3 sequence is 16 residues long. Germline values: CDR1 MNHEY, CDR2 SVGAGI. The V gene lost 0 bases and the J gene lost 2 bases, with 13 bases spanning the gap. Here the CDR3 reads CASSYSGTVINYGYTF. The CDR3 nucleotides read TGTGCCAGCAGTTACTCGGGTACAGTGATAAACTATGGCTACACCTTC.

V usage is TRBV11-1 and J usage is TRBJ1-1, with a possible D match to TRBD1 (5 bases). V was clipped by 2 bases and J by 4 bases, with 11 bases between them. Germline V gives CDR1 SGHAT, CDR2 FQDESV (reference sequence). The CDR3 spans 14 residues. This CDR3 reads CASSLRTFGTEAFF. Here the CDR3 DNA reads TGTGCCAGCAGCTTACGGACATTTGGCACTGAAGCTTTCTTT. Supplemented by reference TRBV11-1 and TRBJ1-1, the full variable domain reads EAEVAQSPRYKITEKSQAVAFWCDPISGHATLYWYRQILGQGPELLVQFQDESVVDDSQLPKDRFSAERLKGVDSTLKIQPAELGDSAMYLCASSLRTFGTEAFFGQGTRLTVV.

The chain joins TRBV19 to TRBJ1-2, with D maybe TRBD1 (6 bases). The CDR3 totals 19 residues. V lost 8 bases and J 6 bases, leaving 34 bases between the germline ends. Germline V gene lookup returns CDR1 LNHDA and CDR2 SQIVND (reference sequence). CDR3: CASSPSIVRRTDTFDGYTF. The CDR3 DNA reads as TGTGCCAGTTCCCCGAGTATCGTTCGTCGGACAGACACATTCGATGGCTACACCTTC.

V usage is TRBV11-2 and J usage is TRBJ1-2; D is unclear. Germline lookup yields CDR1 SGHAT and CDR2 FQNNGV. V lost 0 bases and J 0 bases, leaving 11 bases between the germline ends. The CDR3 runs to 16 residues. Written as DNA, the CDR3 is TGTGCCAGCAGCTTAGATTTTAACAGAGCTAACTATGGCTACACCTTC. Translation gives CASSLDFNRANYGYTF. Using reference TRBV11-2 and TRBJ1-2 for the parts outside the CDR3, the full variable domain is EAGVAQSPRYKIIEKRQSVAFWCNPISGHATLYWYQQILGQGPKLLIQFQNNGVVDDSQLPKDRFSAERLKGVDSTLKIQPAKLEDSAVYLCASSLDFNRANYGYTFGSGTRLTVV.

This sequence joins TRBV6-2 or TRBV6-3 and TRBJ2-3; D not resolved. The CDR3 covers 16 residues. V dropped 0 bases and J dropped 2 bases, with 12 bases sitting between them. Germline V gene data show CDR1 as MNHEY and CDR2 as SVGEGT. The chain's CDR3 is CASSYSPRRNTDTQYF. The CDR3 nucleotides read TGTGCCAGCAGTTACTCGCCAAGGAGAAACACAGATACGCAGTATTTT.

The chain employs TRBV5-4 and TRBJ1-2; TRBD1 matches at 9 bases. CDR3 length: 15 amino acids. V lost 4 bases, J lost 0 bases, and 4 bases stayed unmatched. CDR1 is SGHNT, CDR2 YYREEE, per germline (reference sequence). As DNA, the CDR3 is TGTGCCAGCAGCCCACAGGGGGCGGCTAACTATGGCTACACCTTC. It encodes CASSPQGAANYGYTF.

The chain carries TRBV19 and TRBJ1-4, with 7 bases identical to TRBD1. The CDR3 consists of 15 residues. The germline V gene has CDR1 LNHDA and CDR2 SQIVND (reference sequence). V lost 5 bases, J lost 7 bases, and 10 bases stayed unmatched. The CDR3 loop is CASSPQTGIAEKLFF. CDR3 nucleotides: TGTGCCAGTAGTCCCCAGACAGGGATTGCTGAAAAACTGTTTTTT.

This clone was detected once. This sequence joins TRBV19 and TRBJ2-7; 9 bases are a match to TRBD2. Per germline, CDR1 LNHDA and CDR2 SQIVND (reference sequence). Unmatched junction bases numbered 4, after V lost 5 bases and J lost 2 bases. The CDR3 is 14 residues long. CDR3: CASSDVAGAYEQYF. The CDR3 DNA follows: TGTGCCAGTAGTGACGTAGCGGGAGCCTACGAGCAGTACTTC.

This clone was detected only a few times. J is TRBJ2-7 and V is TRBV27; D perhaps matches TRBD2 (6 bases). Germline CDR1 MNHEY, CDR2 SMNVEV (reference sequence). V gave up 6 bases and J gave up 5 bases, with 17 bases separating them. CDR3 length equals 14 residues. The CDR3 sequence is CASRHGGVNNEQYF. Written as DNA, the CDR3 is TGTGCCAGCAGACACGGGGGTGTAAACAACGAGCAGTACTTC.

The chain employs TRBV7-2 and TRBJ1-2; D call uncertain. The CDR3 is 14 amino acids. V was cut by 5 bases and J by 3 bases, with 13 bases left in between. In germline, CDR1 is SGHTA, CDR2 FQGNSA. The CDR3 is CASSPWTRDYGYTF. The DNA for the CDR3 is TGTGCCAGCAGCCCTTGGACCCGTGACTATGGCTACACCTTC.